The 21 T cell receptor beta chains in this list originate from one sample, sequenced in a study of T cell responses to AZD1222 COVID-19 vaccine. Clones were sequenced by immunoSEQ multiplex PCR, and TCRdb holds only the in-frame ones, with some missing. This sample's table has over 140,000 clones. The source material was peripheral blood. All receptors come from an adult in good health.

V gene TRBV30 combines with J gene TRBJ1-5; D may be TRBD1 (5 bases). The ends were cut back, 2 bases at V and 6 bases at J, with 11 bases in the middle. The germline CDR1 and CDR2 sequences are GTSNPN and SVGIG (reference sequence). CDR3 size: 13 residues. CDR3: CAWSPGIAQPQHF. The DNA for the CDR3 is TGTGCCTGGAGTCCAGGGATTGCTCAGCCCCAGCATTTT.

The chain links TRBV7-2 to TRBJ2-5; 10 positions match TRBD1. Germline CDR1 is SGHTA and CDR2 is FQGNSA. V lost 4 bases to trimming and J lost 5 bases; unmatched junction nucleotides: 4. The CDR3 is made up of 14 amino acids. Here the CDR3 DNA reads TGTGCCAGCAGCTCGACAGGGGGCGCGGAGACCCAGTACTTC. As protein: CASSSTGGAETQYF.

The V and J genes are TRBV18 and TRBJ1-5, with 10 bases aligning to TRBD1. J gave up 8 bases and V 5 bases, and 12 bases lay outside the gene matches. Germline V CDR1 and CDR2: KGHSH, LQKENI. The length of the CDR3 is 16 residues. Written as DNA, the CDR3 is TGTGCCAGCTCAGCTAACGTGGACAGGGGGAGAGAGCCCCAGCATTTT. It is translated as CASSANVDRGREPQHF.

The chain has TRBV2 and TRBJ1-2; 8 bases are a match to TRBD1. V shed 1 base and J 13 bases; nucleotides not matched to a gene: 8. The CDR3 totals 13 residues. Germline-derived CDR1 and CDR2 are SNHLY and FYNNEI. In DNA, the CDR3 is TGTGCCAGCAGTGAAGGCGCAGGGGGCCGGCGCACCTTC. This gives the protein CASSEGAGGRRTF.

The chain recombines TRBV4-2 with TRBJ2-5; 12 bases match TRBD2. V dropped 0 bases and J dropped 3; count of bases not matched to a gene: 17. CDR1 is LGHNA, CDR2 YNFKEQ, per germline. The CDR3 contains 21 residues. CDR3 nucleotides: TGTGCCAGCAGCCAAGATTCAAGCCACCCACCTAGCGGGGGGGCGAAAGAGACCCAGTACTTC. Translation gives CASSQDSSHPPSGGAKETQYF.

This chain links TRBV19 with TRBJ2-1; TRBD2 matches at 9 bases. J was trimmed by 4 bases and V by 1 base; bases with no gene match: 5. This CDR3 is built from 16 residues. The V gene's germline CDR1 is LNHDA and CDR2 SQIVND (reference sequence). CDR3 DNA sequence: TGTGCCAGTAGTATAGCCAGCGGGGGGTTATACAATGAGCAGTTCTTC. Protein sequence: CASSIASGGLYNEQFF.

CDR3 amino acids: CASSPDIHSGNTIYF. In DNA form, the CDR3 reads TGTGCCAGCAGCCCGGACATTCACTCTGGAAACACCATATATTTT. The V gene is TRBV5-5, the J gene TRBJ1-3; possible D gene TRBD1, 5 bases. CDR3 length equals 15 residues. Germline V gene sequence: CDR1 SGHKS, CDR2 YYEKEE (reference sequence). The V end lost 4 bases, the J end lost 0 bases, and 11 bases lay between the germline ends. Looking up the rest from reference TRBV5-5 and TRBJ1-3 gives the full variable domain: DAGVTQSPTHLIKTRGQQVTLRCSPISGHKSVSWYQQVLGQGPQFIFQYYEKEERGRGNFPDRFSARQFPNYSSELNVNALLLGDSALYLCASSPDIHSGNTIYFGEGSWLTVV.

CDR3 in DNA: TGTGCCACCAGTGATTTTGGGACCGGTCGGGAGACCCAGTACTTC. Amino acids: CATSDFGTGRETQYF. J is TRBJ2-5 and V is TRBV24-1; D is possibly TRBD1 or TRBD2 (5 bases each). Between the trimmed V and J ends, which lost 1 base and 5 bases, there was a span of 13 bases. The CDR3 spans 15 residues. Germline CDR1 KGHDR, CDR2 SFDVKD.

This chain connects TRBV7-9 to TRBJ2-7, with 8 bases lining up with TRBD1. V shed 5 bases and J 0 bases; nucleotides not matched to a gene: 9. The germline V gene has CDR1 SEHNR and CDR2 FQNEAQ (reference sequence). The CDR3 is 16 amino acids. The CDR3 loop is CASSPWGQANSYEQYF. The CDR3 coding sequence is TGTGCCAGCAGCCCCTGGGGACAGGCTAACTCCTACGAGCAGTACTTC.

The chain couples TRBV2 to TRBJ1-1, with unresolved D. CDR1 and CDR2 from the germline V gene are SNHLY and FYNNEI. This CDR3 has 12 residues. V shed 6 bases and J shed 0 bases, with 5 bases lying between them. The CDR3 here is CASSLLNTEAFF. DNA for the CDR3: TGTGCCAGCAGCTTATTGAACACTGAAGCTTTCTTT.

This rearrangement joins TRBV5-1 to TRBJ1-5, with 10 bases fitting TRBD1. CDR1 and CDR2 from the germline V gene are SGHRS and YFSETQ. There are 14 residues in the CDR3. Unmatched junction bases numbered 1, after V lost 3 bases and J lost 4 bases. The CDR3 region is CASSSGQGNQPQHF. CDR3 sequence (DNA): TGCGCCAGCAGCTCGGGACAGGGGAATCAGCCCCAGCATTTT.

V is TRBV9 and J is TRBJ1-6; possible D gene TRBD1, 5 bases. Deletions cut 0 bases from V and 5 bases from J, with 9 bases between. Germline lookup yields CDR1 SGDLS and CDR2 YYNGEE. The CDR3 totals 15 residues. The CDR3 is CASSVEDTNNSPLHF. CDR3 in DNA: TGTGCCAGCAGCGTAGAGGACACCAATAATTCACCCCTCCACTTT.

The chain combines TRBV7-9 with TRBJ2-4, with TRBD1 identical over 8 bases. The germline V gene has CDR1 SEHNR and CDR2 FQNEAQ (reference sequence). The CDR3 has 17 amino acids. With V trimmed by 1 base and J by 1 base, 6 bases remained unmatched. For the CDR3, the DNA is TGTGCCAGCAGCTTAGGACAGGGGAGTTCGGCCAAAAACATTCAGTACTTC. Protein: CASSLGQGSSAKNIQYF.

This chain joins TRBV11-2 and TRBJ2-6; maybe TRBD1 (6 bases). Trimming left V 0 bases short and J 0 bases short, with 15 bases between. Germline V CDR1 and CDR2: SGHAT, FQNNGV. The CDR3 loop spans 19 amino acids. CDR3 loop: CASSLDLPGVTSGANVLTF. The CDR3, as DNA: TGTGCCAGCAGCTTAGATCTCCCAGGGGTTACCTCTGGGGCCAACGTCCTGACTTTC.

V and J are TRBV28 and TRBJ2-5; D remains unclear. The CDR3 sequence is 16 residues long. Germline V gives CDR1 MDHEN, CDR2 SYDVKM. Trimming removed 6 bases from V and 5 bases from J, with 22 bases in between. CDR3 nucleotide sequence: TGTGCCAGCAGCAACCTCCCCTCCCCGGACGGGGAGACCCAGTACTTC. Its protein product is CASSNLPSPDGETQYF. Full variable domain (remainder filled in from reference TRBV28 and TRBJ2-5): DVKVTQSSRYLVKRTGEKVFLECVQDMDHENMFWYRQDPGLGLRLIYFSYDVKMKEKGDIPEGYSVSREKKERFSLILESASTNQTSMYLCASSNLPSPDGETQYFGPGTRLLVL.

The rearrangement joins TRBV30 to TRBJ2-7, with D maybe TRBD2 (5 bases). Per the germline V gene, CDR1 is GTSNPN and CDR2 is SVGIG (reference sequence). This CDR3 region has 14 residues. Trimming stripped 0 bases from V and 2 bases from J, with 11 bases between. CDR3 nucleotide sequence: TGTGCCTGGAGTGTTTCACGGGGAACCTACGAGCAGTACTTC. The encoded protein is CAWSVSRGTYEQYF.

This CDR3 reads CASSVAGVDTEAFF. The CDR3 DNA reads as TGTGCCAGCAGCGTAGCAGGGGTTGACACTGAAGCTTTCTTT. The chain employs TRBV9 and TRBJ1-1; D possibly corresponds to TRBD1 (6 bases). Trimming cost V 0 bases and J 3 bases, with 9 bases left between them. Germline lookup yields CDR1 SGDLS and CDR2 YYNGEE. This CDR3 comprises 14 residues.

This chain joins TRBV7-9 and TRBJ1-1; tentatively, D is TRBD1 (5 bases). The CDR3 sequence is 19 residues long. Trimming cost V 0 bases and J 1 base, with 21 bases left between them. The germline gives CDR1 SEHNR, CDR2 FQNEAQ (reference sequence). The CDR3 region is CASSLALGGLRLRNTEAFF. DNA for the CDR3: TGTGCCAGCAGCTTAGCGCTGGGGGGATTAAGACTACGGAACACTGAAGCTTTCTTT. The full variable domain, with the rest looked up from reference TRBV7-9 and TRBJ1-1, is DTGVSQNPRHKITKRGQNVTFRCDPISEHNRLYWYRQTLGQGPEFLTYFQNEAQLEKSRLLSDRFSAERPKGSFSTLEIQRTEQGDSAMYLCASSLALGGLRLRNTEAFFGQGTRLTVV.

The V and J genes are TRBV7-8 and TRBJ1-2; D remains ambiguous. Germline CDR1 is SGHVS and CDR2 is FQNEAQ. V was shortened by 10 bases and J by 0 bases, with 12 bases between the two germline ends. The CDR3 is 13 residues long. The CDR3: CATSSRANYGYTF. For the CDR3, the DNA is TGTGCCACCTCGAGTAGGGCTAACTATGGCTACACCTTC. The full variable domain, rest sourced from reference TRBV7-8 and TRBJ1-2, is GAGVSQSPRYKVAKRGQDVALRCDPISGHVSLFWYQQALGQGPEFLTYFQNEAQLDKSGLPSDRFFAERPEGSVSTLKIQRTQQEDSAVYLCATSSRANYGYTFGSGTRLTVV.

CDR3 in amino acids: CASSFSVASGANVLTF. CDR3 DNA sequence: TGTGCCAGCTCGTTTTCGGTCGCCTCTGGGGCCAACGTCCTGACTTTC. This chain links TRBV18 with TRBJ2-6; D remains unclear. The CDR3 is made up of 16 amino acids. CDR1 and CDR2 from the germline V gene are KGHSH and LQKENI. The ends were cut back, 6 bases at V and 0 bases at J, with 12 bases in the middle. Based on the CDR3 plus reference TRBV18 and TRBJ2-6, the full variable domain is NAGVMQNPRHLVRRRGQEARLRCSPMKGHSHVYWYRQLPEEGLKFMVYLQKENIIDESGMPKERFSAEFPKEGPSILRIQQVVRGDSAAYFCASSFSVASGANVLTFGAGSRLTVL.

The rearrangement links TRBV7-9 to TRBJ1-1; D is uncertain. Germline V gives CDR1 SEHNR, CDR2 FQNEAQ (reference sequence). V lost 2 bases, J lost 0 bases, and 10 bases lay in between. This CDR3 is 15 amino acids long. As DNA, the CDR3 is TGTGCCAGCAGCTTACTGGGCCTAATGAACACTGAAGCTTTCTTT. Protein sequence: CASSLLGLMNTEAFF.